The 10 T cell receptor beta chains listed next were all sequenced from one sample in a study of T cell repertoires in ileal Crohn's disease. Generated by immunoSEQ multiplex PCR, the TCRdb table keeps only in-frame clones and is missing some. The data contain about 14,000 clones, roughly four fifths of them singletons. Sequencing used ileal tissue. These receptors came from an adult with Crohn's disease.

The gene calls are TRBV6-5 and TRBJ2-5; D is uncertain. Per germline, CDR1 MNHEY and CDR2 SVGAGI. V lost 2 bases and J 5 bases, leaving 9 bases between the germline ends. The CDR3 has 13 residues. This chain's CDR3 is CASSYDARETQYF. The DNA for the CDR3 is TGTGCCAGCAGTTACGATGCGCGGGAGACCCAGTACTTC.

CDR3 loop: CASSLSGSRNTGELFF. In DNA, the CDR3 is TGCGCCAGCAGCTTGTCGGGGAGCAGGAACACCGGGGAGCTGTTTTTT. This sequence joins TRBV5-1 and TRBJ2-2; tentative D call: TRBD2 (5 bases). This CDR3 has 16 amino acids. With 1 base removed from V and 1 base from J, the gap between germline ends came to 11 bases. CDR1 is SGHRS and CDR2 is YFSETQ in the germline V gene.

The rearrangement joins TRBV7-3 to TRBJ1-1; D may be TRBD1 (5 bases). Germline V CDR1 and CDR2: SGHTA, FQGTGA. V was shortened by 4 bases and J by 0 bases, with 12 bases between the two germline ends. The CDR3 runs to 15 residues. CDR3 region: CASSSSGGVNTEAFF. CDR3 sequence (DNA): TGTGCCAGCAGCTCCTCGGGAGGGGTGAACACTGAAGCTTTCTTT.

This clone was seen a single time. The chain uses TRBV30 and TRBJ1-1, with no clear D. V was pared by 7 bases and J by 4 bases, with 13 bases between. From germline, CDR1 is GTSNPN and CDR2 SVGIG (reference sequence). This CDR3 comprises 12 residues. CDR3 protein: CAFQARGTEAFF. In DNA, the CDR3 is TGTGCCTTCCAGGCCCGGGGCACTGAAGCTTTCTTT.

The J gene is TRBJ1-2, the V gene TRBV30; possible D gene TRBD1, 6 bases. The V end lost 5 bases, the J end lost 4 bases, and 14 bases lay between the germline ends. The CDR3 is made up of 13 amino acids. Per germline, CDR1 GTSNPN and CDR2 SVGIG (reference sequence). For the CDR3, the DNA is TGTGCCTGGTCGATCGGGGGGCTCTATGGCTACACCTTC. As protein: CAWSIGGLYGYTF.

The count of this clone is one. The chain is built from TRBV6-4 and TRBJ2-3; TRBD2 is a possible D gene (6 bases). Looked up from germline, CDR1 is MRHNA and CDR2 is SNTAGT. The CDR3 sequence is 14 residues long. V lost 3 bases to trimming and J lost 8 bases, with 15 bases between them. CDR3 sequence (DNA): TGTGCCAGCAGTGAAAGGTCTAGCGACGGTACGCAGTATTTT. Protein: CASSERSSDGTQYF.

This clone was seen once. The chain has TRBV7-3 and TRBJ1-1, with 10 bases fitting TRBD1. The V segment lost 5 bases and the J segment 8 bases; nucleotides outside the gene matches: 8. The CDR3 consists of 14 residues. The V gene's germline CDR1 is SGHTA and CDR2 FQGTGA. DNA of the CDR3: TGTGCCAGCAGCCCCCGGGACAGGGGTGTGGAAGCTTTCTTT. It specifies CASSPRDRGVEAFF.

CDR3 sequence reads: CASSLAGHYEQYF. The CDR3 nucleotides read TGTGCCAGCAGCTTGGCCGGACACTACGAGCAGTACTTC. V and J are TRBV5-6 and TRBJ2-7; D possibly corresponds to TRBD1 (5 bases). CDR3 size: 13 residues. Germline CDR1 and CDR2: SGHDT and YYEEEE. The ends were cut back, 0 bases at V and 3 bases at J, with 7 bases in the middle. Full variable domain (rest looked up from reference TRBV5-6 and TRBJ2-7): DAGVTQSPTHLIKTRGQQVTLRCSPKSGHDTVSWYQQALGQGPQFIFQYYEEEERQRGNFPDRFSGHQFPNYSSELNVNALLLGDSALYLCASSLAGHYEQYFGPGTRLTVT.

The chain uses TRBV19 and TRBJ2-2; D remains ambiguous. CDR1 LNHDA and CDR2 SQIVND come from the germline V gene (reference sequence). The CDR3 runs to 14 residues. Trimming took off 10 bases at V and 1 base at J, with 13 bases between the two ends. CDR3 in DNA: TGTGCCACGACTTCGAGGTGGAACACCGGGGAGCTGTTTTTT. Amino acids: CATTSRWNTGELFF. Looking up the rest from reference TRBV19 and TRBJ2-2 gives the full variable domain: DGGITQSPKYLFRKEGQNVTLSCEQNLNHDAMYWYRQDPGQGLRLIYYSQIVNDFQKGDIAEGYSVSREKKESFPLTVTSAQKNPTAFYLCATTSRWNTGELFFGEGSRLTVL.

The genes are TRBV4-2 and TRBJ2-1; D not certain. In germline, CDR1 is LGHNA, CDR2 YNFKEQ. There are 16 residues in the CDR3. V lost 2 bases to trimming and J lost 4 bases, with 15 bases between them. The CDR3 is CASSQKSRIEYNEQFF. In nucleotides, the CDR3 is TGTGCCAGCAGCCAAAAGAGCAGGATCGAGTACAATGAGCAGTTCTTC.